The 25 T cell receptor beta chains in this list originate from one sample, sequenced in a study of blood T cell repertoires in COVID-19. Sequenced by immunoSEQ multiplex PCR; TCRdb stores in-frame clones only, minus some. This sample has some 57,000 clones, with around 90% found just once. Sequencing was performed on peripheral blood. These receptor sequences come from a man aged 45-60 years with active COVID-19.

The chain couples TRBV28 to TRBJ2-3, with 9 bases fitting TRBD1. CDR3 length equals 14 residues. V was pared by 4 bases and J by 6 bases, with 5 bases of the junction left unmatched. From germline, CDR1 is MDHEN and CDR2 SYDVKM. The CDR3 coding sequence is TGTGCCAGCAGTTCCTGGACAGGGGCCGATACGCAGTATTTT. This gives the protein CASSSWTGADTQYF.

V is TRBV2 and J is TRBJ1-1; TRBD1 matches 8 bases. The CDR3 consists of 13 residues. The germline gives CDR1 SNHLY, CDR2 FYNNEI. Trimming at V came to 9 bases and at J to 4 bases, leaving 7 bases not matched to a gene. Written as DNA, the CDR3 is TGTGCCAGTAGACAGGGGTACGGCACTGAAGCTTTCTTT. This sequence encodes CASRQGYGTEAFF.

The J gene is TRBJ1-5, the V gene TRBV12-3 or TRBV12-4, with D unresolved. The CDR3 is made up of 13 amino acids. V shed 6 bases and J shed 4 bases, with 10 bases lying between them. The CDR3 DNA reads as TGTGCCAGCAGCCCGGGAGCGAATCAGCCCCAGCATTTT. This sequence encodes CASSPGANQPQHF.

V and J are TRBV6-6 and TRBJ2-1, with TRBD2 identical over 13 bases. With 5 bases clipped from V and 7 bases from J, the junction kept 5 bases outside the gene matches. Germline loops: CDR1 MNHNY, CDR2 SVGAGI (reference sequence). The CDR3 length is 15 residues. The CDR3 nucleotides are TGTGCCAGCAGTGGGGGACTAGCGGGGATTAATGAGCAGTTCTTC. Its protein is CASSGGLAGINEQFF.

For this clone: Within the sample, other DNA sequences also encode this same CDR3. The chain is built from TRBV6-5 and TRBJ2-7; D is possibly TRBD1 (7 bases). V dropped 0 bases and J dropped 4 bases, with 13 bases sitting between them. The CDR3 has 15 residues. Germline values: CDR1 MNHEY, CDR2 SVGAGI. The CDR3 region is CASSYSAGGTYEQYF. The CDR3 bases are TGTGCCAGCAGTTACTCGGCAGGGGGGACTTACGAGCAGTACTTC.

The chain recombines TRBV5-4 with TRBJ1-4, with 11 bases that match TRBD1. Trimming took 5 bases from V and 5 from J; bases not matched to a gene: 11. CDR3 size: 17 residues. Germline values: CDR1 SGHNT, CDR2 YYREEE (reference sequence). The CDR3 coding sequence is TGTGCCAGCAGTGCCGGGACAGGGGGGTTTGCGAATGAAAAACTGTTTTTT. Translating gives CASSAGTGGFANEKLFF.

The V and J genes are TRBV11-3 and TRBJ2-3, with a weak D call TRBD1 (5 bases). Per germline, CDR1 SGHNT and CDR2 YENEEA. Trimming shortened V by 1 base and J by 1 base, and 9 bases separated the two germline ends. CDR3 size: 15 residues. CDR3 nucleotide sequence: TGTGCCAGCAGCTTAGGACAGCCCGGCACAGATACGCAGTATTTT. This gives the protein CASSLGQPGTDTQYF.

The rearrangement links TRBV5-5 to TRBJ1-3; D is unclear. Looked up from germline, CDR1 is SGHKS and CDR2 is YYEKEE (reference sequence). This CDR3 is built from 13 residues. Trimming shortened V by 0 bases and J by 6 bases, and 7 bases separated the two germline ends. CDR3 nucleotides: TGTGCCAGCAGCTTGGTTTTAGAAAACACCATATATTTT. Protein sequence: CASSLVLENTIYF.

The chain combines TRBV6-5 with TRBJ2-3; 9 bases are shared with TRBD2. The CDR3 spans 14 residues. Germline CDR1 and CDR2: MNHEY and SVGAGI. Trimming took 6 bases from V and 5 from J; bases not matched to a gene: 6. CDR3 in DNA: TGTGCCAGCAGGGTAGCGGGGGATCGAGATACGCAGTATTTT. Amino acid sequence: CASRVAGDRDTQYF.

The V and J genes are TRBV5-6 and TRBJ2-5; the match to TRBD2 covers 10 bases. This CDR3 has 16 amino acids. The germline gives CDR1 SGHDT, CDR2 YYEEEE. The trim removed 0 bases at V and 5 bases at J, leaving 7 bases unmatched. The CDR3 sequence: CASSLGPSGRSETQYF. The CDR3 DNA sequence: TGTGCCAGCAGCTTGGGGCCTAGCGGGAGATCTGAGACCCAGTACTTC.

The rearrangement links TRBV3-1 (or the pseudogene TRBV3-2) to TRBJ2-7; TRBD2 aligns across 8 bases. The germline V gene encodes CDR1 LGHDT and CDR2 YNNKEL (reference sequence). The trim removed 5 bases at V and 1 base at J, leaving 4 bases unmatched. There are 14 residues in the CDR3. CDR3 DNA: TGTGCCAGCAGCAGCAAGCGGGGGTCCTACGAGCAGTACTTC. Its protein is CASSSKRGSYEQYF.

The chain couples TRBV6-6 to TRBJ2-5, with D perhaps matching TRBD2 (6 bases). Germline lookup yields CDR1 MNHNY and CDR2 SVGAGI (reference sequence). V dropped 4 bases and J dropped 5 bases, with 14 bases sitting between them. The CDR3 spans 14 residues. Written as DNA, the CDR3 is TGTGCCAGCAGTTGGAGACTAGTCGGGGAGACCCAGTACTTC. Translation: CASSWRLVGETQYF.

This clone was recorded only once. V gene TRBV30 combines with J gene TRBJ2-5; weak D call: TRBD1 (6 bases). CDR3 length: 15 amino acids. Deletions cut 0 bases from V and 2 bases from J, with 13 bases between. Germline lookup yields CDR1 GTSNPN and CDR2 SVGIG (reference sequence). The CDR3 DNA reads TGTGCCTGGAGTGTCTCGACAGGAAAGCAAGAGACCCAGTACTTC. Its translation: CAWSVSTGKQETQYF. Full variable domain (rest looked up from reference TRBV30 and TRBJ2-5): SQTIHQWPATLVQPVGSPLSLECTVEGTSNPNLYWYRQAAGRGLQLLFYSVGIGQISSEVPQNLSASRPQDRQFILSSKKLLLSDSGFYLCAWSVSTGKQETQYFGPGTRLLVL.

V gene TRBV30 combines with J gene TRBJ1-6; the D gene is possibly TRBD1 (6 bases). Trimming removed 2 bases at V and 17 bases at J, with 13 bases between. Germline V gene lookup returns CDR1 GTSNPN and CDR2 SVGIG (reference sequence). The CDR3 consists of 11 residues. The CDR3, as DNA: TGTGCCTGGAGTCCAGGGGTTGGAGTCCACTTT. Encoded protein: CAWSPGVGVHF.

The chain uses TRBV13 and TRBJ1-2; D not certain. This CDR3 is built from 16 residues. V was shortened by 0 bases and J by 4 bases, with 15 bases between the two germline ends. Germline assignment: CDR1 PRHDT and CDR2 FYEKMQ (reference sequence). The CDR3 coding sequence is TGTGCCAGCAGCTTAGGACTAGGAGATGAGGGCTATGGCTACACCTTC. Encoded protein: CASSLGLGDEGYGYTF.

This chain's CDR3 is CASSLRPGNQPQHF. The DNA for the CDR3 is TGTGCCAGCAGTTTACGTCCGGGGAATCAGCCCCAGCATTTT. The genes are TRBV27 and TRBJ1-5; unclear D gene. The V end lost 2 bases, the J end lost 4 bases, and 9 bases lay between the germline ends. Looked up from germline, CDR1 is MNHEY and CDR2 is SMNVEV (reference sequence). The length of the CDR3 is 14 residues.

The chain uses TRBV27 and TRBJ2-2; 7 nucleotides agree with TRBD2. This CDR3 region has 15 residues. V was clipped by 3 bases and J by 1 base; unmatched bases: 2. CDR1 is MNHEY and CDR2 is SMNVEV in the germline V gene (reference sequence). DNA for the CDR3: TGTGCCAGCAGTTTTGGGGGGGTGAACACCGGGGAGCTGTTTTTT. Amino acids: CASSFGGVNTGELFF.

This chain uses TRBV15 with TRBJ2-1; 10 positions match TRBD2. Per germline, CDR1 LNHNV and CDR2 YYDKDF (reference sequence). CDR3 length: 14 amino acids. V was pared by 4 bases and J by 9 bases, with 6 bases of the junction left unmatched. CDR3 nucleotide sequence: TGTGCCACCAGCAATAGCGGGGGGTCTTTTGAGCAGTTCTTC. It is translated as CATSNSGGSFEQFF.

The J gene is TRBJ2-1, the V gene TRBV13; the D gene is possibly TRBD1 (5 bases). V shed 3 bases and J shed 7 bases, with 13 bases lying between them. The CDR3 runs 14 residues. Germline loops: CDR1 PRHDT, CDR2 FYEKMQ (reference sequence). CDR3 in amino acids: CASSFRGLGNEQFF. The CDR3 nucleotides are TGTGCCAGCAGCTTTAGGGGTCTTGGTAATGAGCAGTTCTTC.

This clone was detected only once. V usage is TRBV7-9 and J usage is TRBJ1-1; TRBD1 aligns across 8 bases. From germline, CDR1 is SEHNR and CDR2 FQNEAQ (reference sequence). This CDR3 has 15 residues. V lost 5 bases, J lost 6 bases, and 11 bases stayed unmatched. Here the CDR3 reads CASSPTGGVRAEAFF. The CDR3 coding sequence is TGTGCCAGCAGCCCTACAGGGGGGGTGAGGGCTGAAGCTTTCTTT.

The chain combines TRBV7-2 with TRBJ2-7; possibly TRBD2 for D (6 bases). Germline CDR1 SGHTA, CDR2 FQGNSA. This CDR3 contains 15 residues. V was pared by 2 bases and J by 3 bases, with 14 bases between. DNA for the CDR3: TGTGCCAGCAGCTTACTGGGACGGAGGGGCTACGAGCAGTACTTC. Amino acids: CASSLLGRRGYEQYF.

The J gene is TRBJ2-3, the V gene TRBV7-6; TRBD2 agrees at 12 bases. The CDR3 is 16 amino acids. CDR1 is SGHVS and CDR2 is FNYEAQ in the germline V gene. V dropped 3 bases and J dropped 2; count of bases not matched to a gene: 3. As DNA, the CDR3 is TGTGCCAGCAGCTTGACTAGCGGGAGTATCACAGATACGCAGTATTTT. Amino acids: CASSLTSGSITDTQYF.

The rearrangement uses TRBV10-3 and TRBJ1-4; D is perhaps TRBD1 (6 bases). This CDR3 spans 18 amino acids. V dropped 2 bases and J dropped 7 bases, with 23 bases sitting between them. Germline CDR1 ENHRY, CDR2 SYGVKD. The CDR3 loop reads CAISEGYRVSGIGEKLFF. The CDR3 DNA follows: TGTGCCATCAGTGAGGGGTACAGGGTTTCAGGTATCGGTGAAAAACTGTTTTTT.

The chain employs TRBV5-1 and TRBJ2-7, with TRBD2 as a possible D gene (5 bases). The CDR3 loop spans 16 amino acids. Germline-derived CDR1 and CDR2 are SGHRS and YFSETQ. V lost 0 bases and J 3 bases, leaving 16 bases between the germline ends. CDR3 DNA: TGCGCCAGCAGCTTGGCCGGCGGTATCGGACTCTACGAGCAGTACTTC. Amino acids: CASSLAGGIGLYEQYF.

The rearrangement links TRBV2 to TRBJ2-5, with TRBD2 identical over 12 bases. With V trimmed by 2 bases and J by 5 bases, 6 bases remained unmatched. Germline CDR1 is SNHLY and CDR2 is FYNNEI. The CDR3 is 16 amino acids. CDR3 DNA sequence: TGTGCCAGCAGTGAAATGAGGACTAGCGGGGTGGAGACCCAGTACTTC. Protein sequence: CASSEMRTSGVETQYF.